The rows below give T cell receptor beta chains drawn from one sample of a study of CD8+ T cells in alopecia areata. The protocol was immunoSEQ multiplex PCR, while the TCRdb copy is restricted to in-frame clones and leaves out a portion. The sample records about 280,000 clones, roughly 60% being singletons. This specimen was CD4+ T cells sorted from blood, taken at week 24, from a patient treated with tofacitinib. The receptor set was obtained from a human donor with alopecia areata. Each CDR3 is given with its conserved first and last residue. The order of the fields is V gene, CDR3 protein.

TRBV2	CASRDYYSADGYTF
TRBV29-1	CSADQSYELFF
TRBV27	CASSPGTGRAGANVLTF
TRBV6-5	CASATPSGANVLTF
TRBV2	CASSKDRGNYNEQFF
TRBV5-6	CASSFASGAGGYTF
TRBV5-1	CASSPLSGANVLTF
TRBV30	CAWRLRGDTEAFF
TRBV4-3	CASSQSIDMNTEAFF
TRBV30	CAWSPPDRLNIQYF
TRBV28	CASSLSGARRGIQYF
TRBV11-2	CASSKDREETQYF
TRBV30	CALGRGAGDTQYF
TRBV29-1	CSGQTTYNEQFF
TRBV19	CASSIVAAQETQYF
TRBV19	CASSTYRLRGNQPQHF
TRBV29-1	CSTTQGILTEAFF
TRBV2	CASSLRSNQPQHF